Listed here are 19 T cell receptor beta chains from one sample, sequenced in a study of cytotoxic CD8 clonotypes in ibrutinib-treated CLL. Repertoires were generated with immunoSEQ multiplex PCR, while TCRdb's copy carries only in-frame clones and drops some. The data hold about 160,000 clones, with over 75% observed a single time. Sequenced here: PBMCs, sampled at disease progression, from a patient treated with ibrutinib. Every receptor here comes from a human donor with chronic lymphocytic leukemia.

This rearrangement joins TRBV19 to TRBJ1-2; 11 bases align to TRBD1. This CDR3 spans 16 amino acids. Germline V gene data show CDR1 as LNHDA and CDR2 as SQIVND (reference sequence). Trimming at V came to 3 bases and at J to 3 bases, leaving 6 bases not matched to a gene. This CDR3 is CASSMVGQGAYYGYTF. Written as DNA, the CDR3 is TGTGCCAGTAGTATGGTTGGACAGGGGGCCTACTATGGCTACACCTTC.

DNA of the CDR3: TGTGCCAGCAGCTTAGCCGGACAGGGGTACACCGGGGAGCTGTTTTTT. Translation: CASSLAGQGYTGELFF. The V and J genes are TRBV7-6 and TRBJ2-2, with 9 bases that match TRBD1. Germline V CDR1 and CDR2: SGHVS, FNYEAQ. Losses at the gene ends were 0 bases for V and 3 bases for J; bases not matched to a gene: 2. The CDR3 has 16 residues.

This clone appeared a few times. The rearrangement links TRBV19 to TRBJ2-7, with 8 positions matching TRBD1. After removal of 5 bases from V and 0 bases from J, the junction contained 6 bases not matched to a gene. This CDR3 comprises 15 residues. Germline-derived CDR1 and CDR2 are LNHDA and SQIVND (reference sequence). DNA for the CDR3: TGTGCCAGTAGTCCTAGACAGGGGCCCTCCTACGAGCAGTACTTC. It is translated as CASSPRQGPSYEQYF.

The CDR3 DNA sequence: TGCGCCAGCAGCTTGGCCGGGACAGGGAGGAATGAGCAGTTCTTC. Its protein is CASSLAGTGRNEQFF. The chain recombines TRBV5-1 with TRBJ2-1; TRBD1 aligns across 9 bases. The germline V gene has CDR1 SGHRS and CDR2 YFSETQ. The V gene end was trimmed by 0 bases and the J gene end by 7 bases; junction bases not matched to a gene: 5. The CDR3 has 15 residues.

This rearrangement joins TRBV4-1 to TRBJ1-5; TRBD1 matches 9 bases. V was pared by 1 base and J by 3 bases, with 7 bases of the junction left unmatched. The CDR3 runs to 17 residues. From germline, CDR1 is MGHRA and CDR2 YSYEKL. CDR3 residues: CASSQVQGASNNQPQHF. In DNA form, the CDR3 reads TGCGCCAGCAGCCAAGTACAGGGGGCAAGTAACAATCAGCCCCAGCATTTT.

The rearrangement links TRBV6-5 to TRBJ2-7; 10 positions agree with TRBD1. V shed 4 bases and J 5 bases; nucleotides not matched to a gene: 8. Germline loops: CDR1 MNHEY, CDR2 SVGAGI. The length of the CDR3 is 15 residues. The CDR3, as DNA: TGTGCCAGCAGTTCCCCTAGACAGGGGGCAGACGAGCAGTACTTC. The encoded protein is CASSSPRQGADEQYF.

This rearrangement joins TRBV6-5 to TRBJ2-7, with D perhaps TRBD1 (5 bases). Germline values: CDR1 MNHEY, CDR2 SVGAGI. This CDR3 is built from 14 residues. V lost 0 bases and J lost 2, with 8 bases in between. In DNA form, the CDR3 reads TGTGCCAGCAGTTACTCGGGGCGGACCTACGAGCAGTACTTC. The encoded protein is CASSYSGRTYEQYF.

The chain links TRBV5-4 to TRBJ2-2; 12 bases line up with TRBD2. Trimming took 4 bases from V and 5 from J; bases not matched to a gene: 6. The CDR3 extends over 16 amino acids. Germline values: CDR1 SGHNT, CDR2 YYREEE (reference sequence). The DNA of the CDR3 is TGTGCCAGCAGCATCGGACTAGCGGGACTGACCGGGGAGCTGTTTTTT. Amino acid sequence: CASSIGLAGLTGELFF.

The chain couples TRBV27 to TRBJ2-5, with TRBD2 matching 8 bases. The CDR3 is 13 residues long. The germline CDR1 and CDR2 sequences are MNHEY and SMNVEV (reference sequence). V lost 6 bases, J lost 3 bases, and 3 bases stayed unmatched. The CDR3 region is CASRVAGKETQYF. In DNA form, the CDR3 reads TGTGCCAGCAGAGTAGCGGGAAAAGAGACCCAGTACTTC.

Written as DNA, the CDR3 is TGTGCCAGCAGCTTAGAATCCGGGACAGGGCTTGAAAAACTGTTTTTT. Translating gives CASSLESGTGLEKLFF. The chain carries TRBV11-3 and TRBJ1-4; TRBD1 agrees at 9 bases. This CDR3 is built from 16 residues. Unmatched junction bases numbered 6, after V lost 0 bases and J lost 7 bases. Per germline, CDR1 SGHNT and CDR2 YENEEA.

CDR3 sequence reads: CASSLDQGNEQFF. Here the CDR3 DNA reads TGCGCCAGCAGCTTGGACCAGGGCAATGAGCAGTTCTTC. The chain links TRBV5-1 to TRBJ2-1, with a possible D match to TRBD1 (5 bases). V was shortened by 0 bases and J by 6 bases, with 7 bases between the two germline ends. Germline lookup yields CDR1 SGHRS and CDR2 YFSETQ. This CDR3 is 13 amino acids long.

This chain uses TRBV5-4 with TRBJ1-2, with no clear D. This CDR3 has 14 amino acids. V lost 2 bases, J lost 1 base, and 9 bases lay in between. Germline V gene sequence: CDR1 SGHNT, CDR2 YYREEE (reference sequence). This chain's CDR3 is CASSLKPINYGYTF. The CDR3, as DNA: TGTGCCAGCAGCTTAAAACCGATTAACTATGGCTACACCTTC.

V is TRBV11-1 and J is TRBJ2-1; 11 nucleotides line up with TRBD2. This CDR3 is 16 amino acids long. Germline loops: CDR1 SGHAT, CDR2 FQDESV (reference sequence). J lost 3 bases, V lost 4 bases, and 5 bases had no gene match. The CDR3 DNA is TGTGCCAGCAGCTCCCCCGGGACTAGCGGCTACAATGAGCAGTTCTTC. Protein product: CASSSPGTSGYNEQFF. The variable domain in full, completed from reference TRBV11-1 and TRBJ2-1, reads EAEVAQSPRYKITEKSQAVAFWCDPISGHATLYWYRQILGQGPELLVQFQDESVVDDSQLPKDRFSAERLKGVDSTLKIQPAELGDSAMYLCASSSPGTSGYNEQFFGPGTRLTVL.

This clone was observed once. The rearrangement joins TRBV2 to TRBJ1-5; possibly TRBD1 for D (6 bases). The V end lost 6 bases, the J end lost 2 bases, and 8 bases lay between the germline ends. Germline V gives CDR1 SNHLY, CDR2 FYNNEI. The CDR3 consists of 13 residues. The CDR3 bases are TGTGCCAGCAGGGCAGGGGGCAATCAGCCCCAGCATTTT. It codes for CASRAGGNQPQHF.

The chain recombines TRBV11-3 with TRBJ2-7; D is possibly TRBD1 (5 bases). Germline CDR1 is SGHNT and CDR2 is YENEEA. V was cut by 3 bases and J by 2 bases, with 8 bases left in between. The CDR3 covers 13 residues. Here the CDR3 reads CASSFDSTYEQYF. CDR3 bases: TGTGCCAGCAGCTTTGACAGTACCTACGAGCAGTACTTC. Based on the CDR3 plus reference TRBV11-3 and TRBJ2-7, the full variable domain is EAGVVQSPRYKIIEKKQPVAFWCNPISGHNTLYWYLQNLGQGPELLIRYENEEAVDDSQLPKDRFSAERLKGVDSTLKIQPAELGDSAVYLCASSFDSTYEQYFGPGTRLTVT.

V usage is TRBV5-1 and J usage is TRBJ1-5; 7 bases are a match to TRBD1. CDR1 is SGHRS and CDR2 is YFSETQ in the germline V gene. Trimming removed 0 bases from V and 8 bases from J; junction bases left unmatched: 11. There are 16 residues in the CDR3. The CDR3 DNA follows: TGCGCCAGCAGCTTGGGTCCGACAGGGATGGGGGAGCCCCAGCATTTT. The encoded protein is CASSLGPTGMGEPQHF.

The count of this clone is one. The chain combines TRBV28 with TRBJ1-2; D is possibly TRBD1 (6 bases). This CDR3 contains 12 residues. The germline CDR1 and CDR2 sequences are MDHEN and SYDVKM. CDR3 nucleotide sequence: TGTGCTGGGACATCAAGAAACTATGGCTACACCTTC. Residues: CAGTSRNYGYTF.

The V call is TRBV5-1, the J call TRBJ2-2; 7 bases map to TRBD1. From germline, CDR1 is SGHRS and CDR2 YFSETQ. J gave up 5 bases and V 2 bases, and 6 bases lay outside the gene matches. This CDR3 has 15 residues. The CDR3 spells CASSFVGRGTGELFF. CDR3 in DNA: TGCGCCAGCAGCTTTGTGGGCAGGGGGACCGGGGAGCTGTTTTTT. The variable domain in full, completed from reference TRBV5-1 and TRBJ2-2, reads KAGVTQTPRYLIKTRGQQVTLSCSPISGHRSVSWYQQTPGQGLQFLFEYFSETQRNKGNFPGRFSGRQFSNSRSEMNVSTLELGDSALYLCASSFVGRGTGELFFGEGSRLTVL.

The gene calls are TRBV4-2 and TRBJ1-2, with D possibly TRBD1 on 5 matching bases. CDR1 and CDR2 from the germline V gene are LGHNA and YNFKEQ. This CDR3 spans 16 amino acids. Trimming left V 4 bases short and J 4 bases short, with 19 bases between. The DNA of the CDR3 is TGTGCCAGCAGCCCCGAGGCGGGGGGATTGGGCTATGGCTACACCTTC. Encoded protein: CASSPEAGGLGYGYTF.